Presented here are 17 T cell receptor beta chains from one specimen sequenced in a study of T cells in women clearing cervical HPV infection. Generated by immunoSEQ multiplex PCR, the TCRdb table keeps only in-frame clones and is missing some. Its listing shows 23,000 or so clones. Sequencing input: blood buffy coat. The receptors were gathered from a woman between 18 and 75 years old with a cervical HPV16 infection that either progressed to CIN3+ or cleared (not recorded which).

Comments on this clone: From the germline J gene comes the end of the CDR3, since the read stops 3 residues before it. The rearrangement links TRBV28 to TRBJ2-1, with 13 nucleotides matching TRBD2. The CDR3 contains 16 residues. V lost 5 bases to trimming and J lost 6 bases; unmatched junction nucleotides: 7. Germline loops: CDR1 MDHEN, CDR2 SYDVKM. Incomplete CDR3 DNA: TGTGCCAGCAGTCCACCGGGGACTAGCGGGGCCAATGAG. Its translation: CASSPPGTSGANE. The whole CDR3 sequence is CASSPPGTSGANEQFF.

The CDR3 DNA, read in part, is TGCAGCGTGGGCCTTTCAGGGGATAATGGT. As protein: CSVGLSGDNG. The entire CDR3 protein is CSVGLSGDNGQYF. The genes are TRBV29-1 and TRBJ2-4; maybe TRBD1 (6 bases). Sequencing ends 3 residues short of the CDR3 end; the germline J gene provides the rest. This CDR3 has 13 amino acids. CDR1 and CDR2 (germline): SQVTM, ANQGSEA.

Remarks on this clone: The read is 3 residues too short to cover the CDR3 end, so that end is filled in from the germline J gene. The chain has TRBV7-6 and TRBJ2-4; maybe TRBD1 (6 bases). Germline V gene lookup returns CDR1 SGHVS and CDR2 FNYEAQ. The CDR3 consists of 15 residues. The sequenced CDR3 bases are TGTGCCAGCAGCCCGGTGGCAGGGGAAGCGAGTGGT. As protein: CASSPVAGEASG. The whole CDR3 reads CASSPVAGEASGQYF.

The sequenced CDR3 bases are TGTGCCAGTATAACAGGGGCTAACTATGGC. Translation: CASITGANYG. The complete CDR3 reads CASITGANYGYTF. V is TRBV19 and J is TRBJ1-2; TRBD1 aligns across 7 bases. The CDR3 end falls 3 residues outside the read, so it is completed with the germline J gene. The CDR3 is 13 residues long. V gave up 7 bases and J gave up 0 bases; unmatched junction bases: 2. CDR1 LNHDA and CDR2 SQIVND come from the germline V gene (reference sequence).

As concerns this clone: The read terminates 3 residues ahead of where the CDR3 ends, so the germline J gene completes it. This chain uses TRBV7-9 with TRBJ2-4; tentatively, D is TRBD2 (5 bases). The CDR3 sequence is 12 residues long. Germline assignment: CDR1 SEHNR and CDR2 FQNEAQ (reference sequence). The CDR3 bases that were read are TGTGCCAGCAGCGAGGGTTTCTATGGT. This encodes CASSEGFYG. The full CDR3 sequence reads CASSEGFYGQYF.

Here the CDR3 reads CASKQYLGGRVYTGELFF. The CDR3 DNA, read in part, is TGTGCCAGTAAGCAGTATCTTGGCGGGAGGGTATACACCGGGGAG. The chain carries TRBV19 and TRBJ2-2; 9 positions agree with TRBD2. The read stops 3 residues short of the end of the CDR3; the missing end is completed from the germline J gene. Germline lookup yields CDR1 LNHDA and CDR2 SQIVND (reference sequence). The trim removed 7 bases at V and 3 bases at J, leaving 15 bases unmatched. CDR3 length: 18 amino acids.

The CDR3 is CASSISGGDSPLHF. The DNA read from the CDR3 is TGTGCCAGTAGTATTTCAGGGGGTGATTCACCC. This chain joins TRBV19 and TRBJ1-6, with 7 positions matching TRBD1. The read terminates 3 residues before the CDR3 end, so the remaining end is supplied by the germline J gene. Germline CDR1 is LNHDA and CDR2 is SQIVND (reference sequence). Trimming at V came to 3 bases and at J to 8 bases, leaving 4 bases not matched to a gene. The CDR3 sequence is 14 residues long.

With respect to this clone: The read terminates 3 residues ahead of where the CDR3 ends, so the germline J gene completes it. V gene TRBV2 combines with J gene TRBJ1-1, with D possibly being TRBD1 (5 bases). Trimming shortened V by 6 bases and J by 0 bases, and 14 bases separated the two germline ends. This CDR3 has 15 residues. The germline V gene has CDR1 SNHLY and CDR2 FYNNEI. The covered CDR3 bases are TGTGCCAGCAGAGCCGGGGGTGGAGTGAACACTGAA. Translating gives CASRAGGGVNTE. The complete CDR3 sequence is CASRAGGGVNTEAFF.

Regarding this clone: The DNA ends 3 residues before the CDR3 does, and the rest of the CDR3 is filled in from the germline J gene. This chain links TRBV5-1 with TRBJ2-7; maybe TRBD1 (6 bases). The V end was cut by 4 bases, the J end by 6 bases, with 14 bases between. This CDR3 is built from 13 residues. Germline CDR1 is SGHRS and CDR2 is YFSETQ. Incomplete CDR3 DNA: TGCGCCAGCAGCCCGAGGACAGTTGGCGAG. It encodes CASSPRTVGE. The whole CDR3 protein is CASSPRTVGEQYF.

Turning to this clone: The read gets to within 3 residues of the CDR3 end, and the germline J gene fills in the rest. The chain links TRBV20-1 to TRBJ1-6, with D hard to call. The CDR3 is 16 residues long. Trimming pared 3 bases from V and 0 bases from J, leaving 12 bases between. Germline CDR1 reads DFQATT; CDR2 reads SNEGSKA (reference sequence). This CDR3 reads CSASLDRGSYNSPLHF. The covered CDR3 bases are TGCAGTGCTAGTCTAGACCGAGGCTCCTATAATTCACCC.

Points on this clone: The CDR3 end is not reached by the read, which stops 3 residues before it; the germline J gene fills it in. The genes are TRBV20-1 and TRBJ1-5; D is possibly TRBD1 (6 bases). The CDR3 consists of 14 residues. V was pared by 5 bases and J by 2 bases, with 13 bases between. The V gene's germline CDR1 is DFQATT and CDR2 SNEGSKA (reference sequence). The CDR3 is CSALGAGGNQPQHF. The sequenced part of the CDR3 DNA is TGCAGTGCTCTCGGGGCAGGGGGCAATCAGCCC.

On this clone: The missing CDR3 end, 3 residues past where the read stops, is filled in from the germline J gene. This chain links TRBV11-2 with TRBJ2-7; D possibly corresponds to TRBD2 (5 bases). Looked up from germline, CDR1 is SGHAT and CDR2 is FQNNGV. Between the trimmed V and J ends, which lost 6 bases and 4 bases, there was a span of 13 bases. The CDR3 is 13 amino acids. The part of the CDR3 DNA that was read is TGTGCCAGCAGTTCTGGACTTAGGTACGAG. Amino acids: CASSSGLRYE. The entire CDR3 protein is CASSSGLRYEQYF.

Note on this clone: The sequenced fragment ends 3 residues before the CDR3 boundary, so the rest is inferred from the germline J gene. The chain recombines TRBV5-1 with TRBJ1-5; D is possibly TRBD1 (5 bases). This CDR3 spans 14 amino acids. Trimming took 2 bases from V and 7 from J, leaving 13 bases between them. Germline V CDR1 and CDR2: SGHRS, YFSETQ. Incomplete CDR3 DNA: TGCGCCAGCAGCTTAGGAGGGGTCGAGCAGCCC. Encoded protein: CASSLGGVEQP. The complete CDR3 protein is CASSLGGVEQPQHF.

Of note for this clone: The read finishes 3 residues shy of the CDR3 end, and the germline J gene is used to complete it. The chain combines TRBV20-1 with TRBJ1-1; 7 bases agree with TRBD1. This CDR3 is built from 13 residues. CDR1 and CDR2 from the germline V gene are DFQATT and SNEGSKA (reference sequence). V lost 0 bases to trimming and J lost 4 bases; unmatched junction nucleotides: 2. The part of the CDR3 DNA that was read is TGCAGTGCTAGAGACGACAGGGTCACTGAA. Protein: CSARDDRVTE. The full CDR3 reads CSARDDRVTEAFF.

Points on this clone: The missing CDR3 end, 3 residues past where the read stops, is filled in from the germline J gene. The chain links TRBV4-2 to TRBJ2-5; 13 nucleotides agree with TRBD2. The germline V gene has CDR1 LGHNA and CDR2 YNFKEQ. This CDR3 comprises 20 residues. Partial CDR3 DNA: TGTGCCAGCAGCCAAGTTGGACTAGCGGGAGAGCTAATGGGCACAGATACC. Translating gives CASSQVGLAGELMGTDT. The full CDR3 protein is CASSQVGLAGELMGTDTQYF.

In the case of this clone: The CDR3 end is not reached by the read, which stops 3 residues before it; the germline J gene fills it in. The V and J genes are TRBV29-1 and TRBJ2-7, with 7 nucleotides matching TRBD1. Per germline, CDR1 SQVTM and CDR2 ANQGSEA. This CDR3 is built from 13 residues. The V and J ends lost 6 bases and 5 bases, in that order; junction bases with no gene match: 10. CDR3 residues: CSVQTGKFNEQYF. CDR3 DNA, as far as it was read: TGCAGCGTACAGACAGGGAAATTCAACGAG.

Turning to this clone: Read sequence stops 3 residues before the CDR3 end, and the germline J gene provides the missing end. The rearrangement uses TRBV29-1 and TRBJ2-7; the match to TRBD1 covers 10 bases. The germline gives CDR1 SQVTM, CDR2 ANQGSEA. The CDR3 has 13 residues. V lost 6 bases to trimming and J lost 3 bases; unmatched junction nucleotides: 5. The CDR3: CSVSGQGGYEQYF. The CDR3 DNA, read in part, is TGCAGCGTCTCCGGACAGGGGGGCTACGAG.